This T cell receptor (beta chain) was recovered during a study of blood T cell repertoires in COVID-19. The V gene's germline CDR1 is MNHEY and CDR2 SMNVEV (reference sequence). The CDR3 consists of 16 residues. Trimming removed 1 base from V and 2 bases from J, with 13 bases in between. Some clones are missing from TCRdb's copy, which holds only in-frame ones; the method was immunoSEQ multiplex PCR. The sample includes under 250,000 clones, 82% of them seen just once. Input material: peripheral blood. The TCR sequence derives from a woman aged 80 or over with acute or convalescent COVID-19. V is TRBV27 and J is TRBJ2-3; perhaps TRBD2 as D (5 bases). CDR3 in DNA: TGTGCCAGCAGTTTATTTCGGGGTCTGGCCACAGATACGCAGTATTTT. Protein sequence: CASSLFRGLATDTQYF.